The 17 T cell receptor beta chains below come from one sample, sequenced in a study of blood T cell repertoires in COVID-19. Sequenced by immunoSEQ multiplex PCR; TCRdb stores in-frame clones only, minus some. Among about 230,000 clones listed, more than 65% were seen once. What was sequenced was peripheral blood. These receptors all stem from a man aged 35 to 55 who had recovered from COVID-19.

This chain links TRBV5-8 with TRBJ2-2; 10 nucleotides align to TRBD1. The V gene's germline CDR1 is SGHTS and CDR2 YDEGEE. The junction had 3 bases not matched to a gene; V was cut back by 4 bases and J by 3 bases. The CDR3 length is 15 residues. The CDR3 sequence is CASSDRGQDTGELFF. The CDR3 DNA reads TGTGCCAGCAGCGACAGGGGGCAGGACACCGGGGAGCTGTTTTTT.

This clone occurred a few times. This chain links TRBV20-1 with TRBJ2-1; tentatively, D is TRBD1 (6 bases). Germline V gives CDR1 DFQATT, CDR2 SNEGSKA (reference sequence). V lost 5 bases and J 9 bases, leaving 11 bases between the germline ends. This CDR3 spans 11 amino acids. CDR3 coding DNA: TGCAGTGCTGGGGACATTTCTGAGCAGTTCTTC. As protein: CSAGDISEQFF.

The rearrangement uses TRBV5-1 and TRBJ2-7; 9 nucleotides agree with TRBD1. Germline lookup yields CDR1 SGHRS and CDR2 YFSETQ. Trimming at V came to 4 bases and at J to 2 bases, leaving 7 bases not matched to a gene. The CDR3 runs 15 residues. The CDR3 region is CASSQTGGKPYEQYF. In nucleotides, the CDR3 is TGCGCCAGCAGCCAGACAGGGGGGAAGCCCTACGAGCAGTACTTC.

The CDR3 loop reads CASSSGLGYQETQYF. CDR3 coding DNA: TGTGCCAGCAGCTCGGGACTAGGATATCAAGAGACCCAGTACTTC. The V gene is TRBV13, the J gene TRBJ2-5; 8 positions match TRBD2. The CDR3 spans 15 residues. Germline V CDR1 and CDR2: PRHDT, FYEKMQ (reference sequence). Unmatched junction bases numbered 6, after V lost 4 bases and J lost 2 bases.

The rearrangement uses TRBV4-3 and TRBJ1-1; TRBD1 is a possible D gene (6 bases). The germline V gene has CDR1 LGHNA and CDR2 YSLEER. The V and J ends lost 0 bases and 7 bases respectively, with 15 bases between them. This CDR3 has 15 residues. DNA for the CDR3: TGCGCCAGCAGCCAAGATTCAACAGGGCCTGGTGAAGCTTTCTTT. Protein: CASSQDSTGPGEAFF.

This clone was detected a few times. This chain joins TRBV7-2 and TRBJ2-2, with D hard to call. Per the germline V gene, CDR1 is SGHTA and CDR2 is FQGNSA. The CDR3 has 15 amino acids. V lost 1 base to trimming and J lost 1 base, with 7 bases between them. The DNA for the CDR3 is TGTGCCAGCAGCTTAGAGGCGGTGAACACCGGGGAGCTGTTTTTT. Protein product: CASSLEAVNTGELFF.

The rearrangement uses TRBV27 and TRBJ2-1, with 10 bases identical to TRBD2. The CDR3 is 17 amino acids. V dropped 2 bases and J dropped 4; count of bases not matched to a gene: 8. Germline assignment: CDR1 MNHEY and CDR2 SMNVEV (reference sequence). CDR3 sequence reads: CASSLGLAGGSYNEQFF. CDR3 coding DNA: TGTGCCAGCAGTTTAGGATTAGCGGGGGGAAGTTACAATGAGCAGTTCTTC.

The J gene is TRBJ2-7, the V gene TRBV7-6; TRBD1 matches 11 bases. The trim removed 0 bases at V and 2 bases at J, leaving 0 bases unmatched. Germline CDR1 is SGHVS and CDR2 is FNYEAQ. This CDR3 spans 15 amino acids. The CDR3 loop reads CASSLAGQGAYEQYF. The DNA for the CDR3 is TGTGCCAGCAGCTTAGCGGGACAGGGGGCCTACGAGCAGTACTTC.

The chain employs TRBV5-6 and TRBJ2-7, with 11 nucleotides matching TRBD2. CDR1 and CDR2 (germline): SGHDT, YYEEEE. Germline trimming cut 1 base from V and 7 bases from J; bases unmatched to any gene: 13. There are 17 residues in the CDR3. The CDR3 DNA follows: TGTGCCAGCAGCTTGCGTTTGGCTAGCGGGAGGTCCTGGGAGCAGTACTTC. Translation: CASSLRLASGRSWEQYF.

This sequence joins TRBV5-6 and TRBJ2-7; D is unclear. Germline CDR1 SGHDT, CDR2 YYEEEE. CDR3 size: 12 residues. V shed 1 base and J shed 6 bases, with 8 bases lying between them. This CDR3 reads CASSLYPSEQYF. The CDR3, as DNA: TGTGCCAGCAGCTTGTATCCGAGCGAGCAGTACTTC.

This clone was seen only a few times. The V gene is TRBV7-9, the J gene TRBJ1-2, with D possibly matching TRBD1 (5 bases). Germline values: CDR1 SEHNR, CDR2 FQNEAQ (reference sequence). The CDR3 is made up of 13 amino acids. V dropped 5 bases and J dropped 12 bases, with 19 bases sitting between them. CDR3 in DNA: TGTGCCAGCAGCCCATCCGGGGGGAGTGTGGACACCTTC. As protein: CASSPSGGSVDTF.

This sequence joins TRBV5-1 and TRBJ2-7, with a weak D call TRBD1 (5 bases). The CDR3 covers 14 residues. V lost 4 bases and J lost 0, with 11 bases in between. CDR1 and CDR2 from the germline V gene are SGHRS and YFSETQ. CDR3 loop: CASSPTTGSYEQYF. CDR3 sequence (DNA): TGCGCCAGCAGCCCAACAACAGGCTCCTACGAGCAGTACTTC.

The V and J genes are TRBV9 and TRBJ2-2; TRBD1 agrees at 9 bases. With 3 bases clipped from V and 2 bases from J, the junction kept 5 bases outside the gene matches. Germline CDR1 is SGDLS and CDR2 is YYNGEE. The CDR3 consists of 16 residues. CDR3 nucleotides: TGTGCCAGCAGCGAGGGGACAGGGAGTAACACCGGGGAGCTGTTTTTT. It translates to CASSEGTGSNTGELFF.

The rearrangement joins TRBV2 to TRBJ1-6, with no clear D. Germline V CDR1 and CDR2: SNHLY, FYNNEI. The CDR3 consists of 15 residues. Trimming cost V 4 bases and J 0 bases, with 7 bases left between them. In DNA form, the CDR3 reads TGTGCCAGCAGTGTTTGGAGCTCCTATAATTCACCCCTCCACTTT. As protein: CASSVWSSYNSPLHF. Drawing the rest from reference TRBV2 and TRBJ1-6, the complete variable domain is EPEVTQTPSHQVTQMGQEVILRCVPISNHLYFYWYRQILGQKVEFLVSFYNNEISEKSEIFDDQFSVERPDGSNFTLKIRSTKLEDSAMYFCASSVWSSYNSPLHFGNGTRLTVT.

The chain carries TRBV6-6 and TRBJ2-1, with 9 bases identical to TRBD2. The trim removed 3 bases at V and 4 bases at J, leaving 4 bases unmatched. Per the germline V gene, CDR1 is MNHNY and CDR2 is SVGAGI (reference sequence). The CDR3 runs 15 residues. The CDR3 spells CASSYLTSGYNEQFF. The CDR3 DNA is TGTGCCAGCAGTTATTTGACTAGCGGTTACAATGAGCAGTTCTTC.

This clone appeared a few times. The genes are TRBV12-3 or TRBV12-4 and TRBJ2-3, with D maybe TRBD1 (5 bases). The CDR3 consists of 12 residues. V gave up 6 bases and J gave up 3 bases, with 7 bases separating them. The CDR3 loop is CASSRATDTQYF. In nucleotides, the CDR3 is TGTGCCAGCAGCAGGGCGACAGATACGCAGTATTTT.

V usage is TRBV11-2 and J usage is TRBJ1-5; D might be TRBD1 (5 bases). This CDR3 comprises 15 residues. Germline values: CDR1 SGHAT, CDR2 FQNNGV. V dropped 0 bases and J dropped 7 bases, with 13 bases sitting between them. The CDR3 nucleotides read TGTGCCAGCAGCTTAGATTCAGGGTTAGGACAGCCCCAGCATTTT. Encoded protein: CASSLDSGLGQPQHF.